Sequencing of this T cell receptor beta chain was carried out in a study of CD8+ T cells in alopecia areata. Treatment noted: oral pan-JAK inhibitor, 5-10 mg twice daily. Extracted RNA was reverse transcribed, and the resulting cDNA served as sequencing template. This table comes from immunoSEQ multiplex PCR, and its TCRdb copy is limited to in-frame clones, with some not included. The table includes 100,000 to 140,000 clones, 65% to 85% detected once. Points on this clone: Its antigen is currently unknown.

V was shortened by 0 bases and J by 0 bases, with 21 bases between the two germline ends. The germline gives CDR1 SGHTA, CDR2 FQGTGA. The length of the CDR3 is 21 residues. Broader study findings: Lesional scalp displayed greater clonality than normal scalp, most notably in alopecia totalis/universalis. Links between baseline CD8+ expansion and response need larger treated cohorts.

The chain is built from TRBV7-3 and TRBJ2-6; possible D gene TRBD1, 6 bases. The receptor was derived from a human donor with alopecia areata. The material sequenced was CD8+ T cells sorted from blood, taken at week 24, from a patient treated with tofacitinib. The CDR3 sequence: CASSLTPVVRGLSSGANVLTF. The CDR3 nucleotides are TGTGCCAGCAGCTTAACCCCGGTGGTCAGGGGCCTATCCTCTGGGGCCAACGTCCTGACTTTC.